Detailed here is one T cell receptor beta chain. Authors' analysis steps: Nucleated cell number was recorded as an estimate derived from reference gene primer amplification. TCRdb's table, derived via immunoSEQ multiplex PCR, lists solely in-frame clones and lacks some. The V and J calls and clone size were taken over from that table, and D and trimming were inferred from the DNA. Of about 120,000 clones listed, 65% to 85% are singletons. The CDR3 runs to 14 residues. Germline assignment: CDR1 SGHAT and CDR2 FQDESV (reference sequence). V lost 6 bases and J lost 0, with 9 bases in between. This sample was taken from a study of blood T cell repertoires in COVID-19. As for the study in general: Spain, Italy and the United States supplied samples that represented acute and convalescent COVID-19. PBMCs, B-cell-depleted T cells, or T cells provided the cDNA or gDNA that made up the material.

The receptor's source is a man aged 65-85 years with acute or convalescent COVID-19. The sequenced material came from peripheral blood. The rearrangement uses TRBV11-1 and TRBJ1-3; weak D call: TRBD1 (5 bases). CDR3: CASSKGVSGNTIYF. CDR3 coding DNA: TGTGCCAGCAGTAAAGGGGTCTCTGGAAACACCATATATTTT.